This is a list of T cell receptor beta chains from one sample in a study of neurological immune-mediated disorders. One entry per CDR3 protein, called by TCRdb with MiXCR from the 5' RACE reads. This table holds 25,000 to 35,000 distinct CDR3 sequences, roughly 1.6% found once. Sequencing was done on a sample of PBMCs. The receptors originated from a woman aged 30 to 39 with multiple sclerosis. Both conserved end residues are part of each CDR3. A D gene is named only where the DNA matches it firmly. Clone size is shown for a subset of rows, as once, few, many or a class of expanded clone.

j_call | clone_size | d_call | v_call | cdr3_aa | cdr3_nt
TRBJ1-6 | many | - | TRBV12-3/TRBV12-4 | CASSPAGQNSPLHF | TGTGCCAGCAGCCCCGCCGGCCAAAATTCACCCCTCCACTTT
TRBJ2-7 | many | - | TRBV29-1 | CSVDSGPYEQYF | TGCAGCGTTGACTCGGGACCCTACGAGCAGTACTTC
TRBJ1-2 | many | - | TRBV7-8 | CASSQGGLGGYTF | TGTGCCAGCAGCCAAGGGGGTCTGGGAGGCTACACCTTC
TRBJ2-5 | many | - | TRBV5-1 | CASSLPKETQYF | TGCGCCAGCAGCTTGCCCAAAGAGACCCAGTACTTC
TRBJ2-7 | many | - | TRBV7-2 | CASSFGFEQYF | TGTGCCAGCAGCTTCGGATTCGAGCAGTACTTC
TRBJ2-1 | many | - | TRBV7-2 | CASSSRGAANEQFF | TGTGCCAGCAGCTCTAGGGGGGCGGCAAATGAGCAGTTCTTC
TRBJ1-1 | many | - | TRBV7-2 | CASSPSDGLNTEAFF | TGTGCCAGCAGCCCATCGGACGGTTTGAACACTGAAGCTTTCTTT
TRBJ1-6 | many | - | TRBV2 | CASLMNSPLHF | TGTGCCAGCCTTATGAATTCACCCCTCCACTTT
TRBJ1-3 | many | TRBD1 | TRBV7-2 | CASSFGGGEGNTIYF | TGTGCCAGCAGCTTTGGAGGGGGCGAAGGAAACACCATATATTTT
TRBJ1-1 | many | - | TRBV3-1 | CASSQDLGDRAFF | TGTGCCAGCAGCCAAGATTTAGGGGACCGAGCTTTCTTT
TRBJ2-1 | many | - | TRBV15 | CATIQGGTYNEQFF | TGTGCCACCATCCAAGGGGGGACGTACAATGAGCAGTTCTTC
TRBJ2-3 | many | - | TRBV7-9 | CASSLTGPPAYF | TGTGCCAGCAGCTTGACGGGGCCTCCTGCGTATTTT
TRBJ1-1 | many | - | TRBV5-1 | CASSLDPQGNTEAFF | TGCGCCAGCAGCTTAGATCCCCAGGGGAACACTGAAGCTTTCTTT
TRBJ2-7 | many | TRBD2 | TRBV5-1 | CASSLAEGGEQYF | TGCGCCAGCAGCTTGGCGGAGGGAGGGGAGCAGTACTTC
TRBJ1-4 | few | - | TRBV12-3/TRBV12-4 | CASSLALGAGGLFF | TGTGCCAGCAGTTTAGCGCTAGGGGCCGGCGGGTTGTTTTTT
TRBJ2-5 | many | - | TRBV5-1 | CASRRGLQETQYF | TGCGCCAGCCGCCGGGGCTTGCAAGAGACCCAGTACTTC
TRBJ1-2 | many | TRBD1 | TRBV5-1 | CASRGTGLDYGYTF | TGCGCCAGCAGGGGGACAGGGTTGGACTATGGCTACACCTTC
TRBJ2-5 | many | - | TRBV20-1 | CSGGLGETQYF | TGCAGTGGGGGTTTGGGGGAGACCCAGTACTTC
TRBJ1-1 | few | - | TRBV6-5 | CASSYSRGRNTEAFF | TGTGCCAGCAGTTACTCCAGGGGCAGGAACACTGAAGCTTTCTTT
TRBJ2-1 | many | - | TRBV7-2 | CASSLELHNEQFF | TGTGCCAGCAGCTTGGAACTTCATAATGAGCAGTTCTTC
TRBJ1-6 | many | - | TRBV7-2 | CASSPRAGSASPLHF | TGTGCCAGCAGCCCGAGGGCTGGATCGGCCTCACCCCTCCACTTT
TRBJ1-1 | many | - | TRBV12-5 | CASGPHGVKTEAFF | TGTGCTAGTGGTCCCCACGGGGTGAAGACTGAAGCTTTCTTT
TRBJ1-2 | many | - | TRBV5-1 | CASSRDPANGYTF | TGCGCCAGCAGCAGGGACCCGGCGAATGGCTACACCTTC
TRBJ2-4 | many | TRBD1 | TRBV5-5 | CASSVQGTQRAKNIQYF | TGTGCCAGCAGCGTACAGGGGACCCAGAGGGCCAAAAACATTCAGTACTTC
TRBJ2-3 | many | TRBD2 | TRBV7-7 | CASSPSTSGGRLETKDTQYF | TGTGCCAGCAGCCCTTCGACTAGCGGGGGGCGCCTCGAAACTAAAGATACGCAGTATTTT
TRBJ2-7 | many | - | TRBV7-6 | CASAPYGGGLSYEQYF | TGTGCCAGCGCCCCCTACGGAGGGGGACTATCCTACGAGCAGTACTTC
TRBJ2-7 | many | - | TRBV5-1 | CASSLGRGDYEQYF | TGCGCCAGCAGCTTGGGAAGGGGGGACTACGAGCAGTACTTC
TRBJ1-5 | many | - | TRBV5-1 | CASKPGTADQPQHF | TGCGCCAGCAAACCAGGGACGGCTGATCAGCCCCAGCATTTT
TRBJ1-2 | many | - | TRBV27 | CASSFTPLYGYTF | TGTGCCAGCAGTTTCACCCCCCTCTATGGCTACACCTTC
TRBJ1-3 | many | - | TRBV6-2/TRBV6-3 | CASRLSRNPGNTIYF | TGTGCCAGCAGATTATCCCGGAACCCTGGAAACACCATATATTTT
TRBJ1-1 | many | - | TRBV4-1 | CASQGDERTEAFF | TGCGCTTCACAAGGGGACGAGCGCACTGAAGCTTTCTTT
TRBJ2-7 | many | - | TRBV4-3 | CASSQSTRERAAYEQYF | TGCGCCAGCAGCCAATCCACAAGGGAGCGGGCCGCGTACGAGCAGTACTTC
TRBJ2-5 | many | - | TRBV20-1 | CSATGTAGETQYF | TGCAGTGCCACCGGGACAGCGGGAGAGACCCAGTACTTC
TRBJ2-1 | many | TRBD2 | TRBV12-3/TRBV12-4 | CASSFRGGERGVFF | TGTGCCAGCAGTTTTAGGGGTGGGGAGCGGGGGGTGTTCTTC
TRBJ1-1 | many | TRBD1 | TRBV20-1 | CSARERQGMMNTEAFF | TGCAGTGCTAGGGAAAGACAGGGAATGATGAACACTGAAGCTTTCTTT
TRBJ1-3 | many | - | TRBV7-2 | CASSFASIFSSSGNTIYF | TGTGCCAGCAGCTTTGCCAGTATTTTCAGCAGCTCTGGAAACACCATATATTTT
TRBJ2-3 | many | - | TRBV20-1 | CSARFGQDGGDTQYF | TGCAGTGCTAGGTTTGGGCAGGACGGCGGAGATACGCAGTATTTT
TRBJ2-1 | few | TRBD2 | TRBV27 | CASRLAGGTYEQFF | TGTGCCAGCAGACTAGCGGGGGGGACGTATGAGCAGTTCTTC
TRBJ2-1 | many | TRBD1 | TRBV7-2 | CASSFSGQWTNEQFF | TGTGCCAGCAGCTTTTCGGGACAGTGGACTAATGAGCAGTTCTTC
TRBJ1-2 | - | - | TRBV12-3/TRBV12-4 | CASSLGMGNSGYTF | TGTGCCAGCAGTTTAGGTATGGGTAACAGCGGCTACACCTTC
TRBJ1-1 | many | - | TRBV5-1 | CASSSGPLGAGTTEAFF | TGCGCCAGCAGCTCAGGACCTTTGGGGGCTGGCACCACTGAAGCTTTCTTT
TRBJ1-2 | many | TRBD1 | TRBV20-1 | CSAPGGQGIYYGYTF | TGCAGTGCTCCCGGAGGACAGGGGATATACTATGGCTACACCTTC
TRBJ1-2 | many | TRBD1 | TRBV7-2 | CASSTFGTANYGYTF | TGTGCCAGCAGCACCTTCGGGACAGCTAACTATGGCTACACCTTC
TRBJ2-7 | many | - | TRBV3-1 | CASSPLGGVVGEQYF | TGTGCCAGCAGCCCCCTGGGGGGCGTCGTTGGGGAGCAGTACTTC
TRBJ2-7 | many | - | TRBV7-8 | CASSLVSGTSYEQYF | TGTGCCAGCAGCTTGGTGTCCGGGACTTCCTACGAGCAGTACTTC
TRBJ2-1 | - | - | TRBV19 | CASSSRGMNEQFF | TGTGCCAGTAGTAGCCGGGGCATGAATGAGCAGTTCTTC
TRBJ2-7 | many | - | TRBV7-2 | CASSLDGRSSYEQYF | TGTGCCAGCAGCTTAGATGGACGGAGCTCCTACGAGCAGTACTTC
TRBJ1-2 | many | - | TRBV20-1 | CSARGHEGPNYGYTF | TGCAGTGCTAGGGGCCACGAGGGGCCTAACTATGGCTACACCTTC
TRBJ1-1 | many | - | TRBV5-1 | CASRETTGQNTEAFF | TGCGCCAGCAGGGAGACGACAGGACAGAACACTGAAGCTTTCTTT
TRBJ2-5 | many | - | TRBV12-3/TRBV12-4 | CASSLVTSQETQYF | TGTGCCAGCAGTTTGGTGACGAGCCAAGAGACCCAGTACTTC
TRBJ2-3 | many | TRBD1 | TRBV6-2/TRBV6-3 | CASSYDRDRLTDTQYF | TGTGCCAGCAGTTACGACCGGGACAGACTCACAGATACGCAGTATTTT
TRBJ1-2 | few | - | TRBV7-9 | CASSFPGQWVSGYTF | TGTGCCAGCAGCTTCCCAGGACAGTGGGTATCGGGCTACACCTTC
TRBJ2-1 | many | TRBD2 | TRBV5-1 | CASSGSTGGYNEQFF | TGCGCCAGCAGCGGGAGTACGGGGGGATACAATGAGCAGTTCTTC
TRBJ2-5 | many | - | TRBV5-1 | CASSLLGGAFQETQYF | TGCGCCAGCAGCTTGCTGGGGGGGGCCTTTCAAGAGACCCAGTACTTC
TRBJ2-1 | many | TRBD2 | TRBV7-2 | CASSWGGSYNEQFF | TGTGCCAGCAGCTGGGGGGGCTCCTACAATGAGCAGTTCTTC